These T cell receptor beta chains were read from a single sample in a study of graft-versus-host responses after intestinal transplantation. Sequencing was performed with immunoSEQ multiplex PCR; in TCRdb, only in-frame clones are kept and a portion is missing. Among approximately 58,000 clones listed, over 85% were seen once. The material sequenced was PBMCs, taken 26 days after transplant. These receptor sequences come from a human patient who received an intestinal transplant, so some T cells may come from the graft donor. The CDR3 runs from the conserved cysteine through the conserved F or W. Each record gives: CDR3 length, clone size, D gene, J gene, V gene, CDR3 DNA, CDR3 protein. A D gene is named only where the DNA matches it firmly. Clone size is given for some rows only: seen once, a few or many times, or a class if the clone is expanded.

>13|.|.|TRBJ1-1|TRBV19
TGTGCCAGTAGGATCACAGGGTACACTGAAGCTTTCTTT
CASRITGYTEAFF
>13|.|.|TRBJ1-2|TRBV19
TGTGCCACTGGGTACAGGGCGAGCTATGGCTACACCTTC
CATGYRASYGYTF
>15|.|TRBD2|TRBJ2-1|TRBV7-9
TGTGCCAGCAGCTTATCTAGCGGGGTTTTAAATGAGCAGTTCTTC
CASSLSSGVLNEQFF
>14|.|.|TRBJ2-3|TRBV18
TGTGCCAGCTCACCAGTCGTAGGGGAAGATACGCAGTATTTT
CASSPVVGEDTQYF
>14|.|TRBD2|TRBJ2-7|TRBV5-5
TGTGCCAGCAGCGCGACTAGCGGTCCCTACGAGCAGTACTTC
CASSATSGPYEQYF
>14|.|TRBD1|TRBJ1-2|TRBV5-6
TGTGCCAGCAGCCTAACAGGGGGGGTTTATGGCTACACCTTC
CASSLTGGVYGYTF
>13|.|.|TRBJ2-5|TRBV11-2
TGTGCCAGCAGCTTAGGGGGGGGGCTAGATCAGTACTTC
CASSLGGGLDQYF
>15|.|.|TRBJ2-7|TRBV15
TGTGCCACCAGCAGCGGGACTGGAAGCTCCTACGAGCAGTACTTC
CATSSGTGSSYEQYF
>14|.|.|TRBJ2-7|TRBV18
TGTGCCAGCTCAGAGGGACTGCTAGGATACGAGCAGTACTTC
CASSEGLLGYEQYF
>15|.|.|TRBJ2-7|TRBV4-1
TGCGCCAGCAGCCCCCACAGGGTCGTCTCCTACGAGCAGTACTTC
CASSPHRVVSYEQYF
>17|.|.|TRBJ1-1|TRBV18
TGTGCCAGCTCACCGTCTGCCCAGGGAGGGGGGAACACTGAAGCTTTCTTT
CASSPSAQGGGNTEAFF
>11|.|.|TRBJ1-4|TRBV11-2
TGTGCCAGCAGCCCGGGGACATTACTGTTTTTT
CASSPGTLLFF
>12|.|.|TRBJ1-6|TRBV6-1
TGTGCCAGCAGTGACCTGAATTCACCCCTCCACTTT
CASSDLNSPLHF
>14|few|.|TRBJ1-6|TRBV14
TGTGCCAGCAGCCACTCGGGTTACAATTCACCCCTCCACTTT
CASSHSGYNSPLHF
>14|few|TRBD1|TRBJ1-2|TRBV28
TGTGCCAGCAGGGGACAGGCCAGTCTCTATGGCTACACCTTC
CASRGQASLYGYTF
>16|.|TRBD1|TRBJ1-5|TRBV5-6
TGTGCCAGCAGCAGGGGACAGGGACTCGACGATCAGCCCCAGCATTTT
CASSRGQGLDDQPQHF
>12|.|.|TRBJ2-2|TRBV6-6
TGTGCCAGCAGTTACACAAGCGGGGAGCTGTTTTTT
CASSYTSGELFF
>14|.|TRBD2|TRBJ2-5|TRBV27
TGTGCCAGCAGTTTGGGCGGGGGGATAGAGACCCAGTACTTC
CASSLGGGIETQYF
>20|.|.|TRBJ2-3|TRBV2
TGTGCCAGCTGTGGTGCGACAGGGACTCGAGCGGGGGACCTCACAGATACGCAGTATTTT
CASCGATGTRAGDLTDTQYF
>16|few|TRBD1|TRBJ2-1|TRBV7-8
TGTGCCAGCAGCTTAGAGGGGGCAGGGGGCTACAATGAGCAGTTCTTC
CASSLEGAGGYNEQFF
>17|.|.|TRBJ1-4|TRBV5-6
TGTGCCAGCAGCTTGGCACAGGCAGGAATGACTAATGAAAAACTGTTTTTT
CASSLAQAGMTNEKLFF
>15|.|.|TRBJ2-7|TRBV5-8
TGTGCCAGCAGCTTACTAGACTTAAGCTCCTACGAGCAGTACTTC
CASSLLDLSSYEQYF
>16|once|.|TRBJ1-1|TRBV30
TGTGCCTGGAGTGTAATTTCTACGGAGATGAACACTGAAGCTTTCTTT
CAWSVISTEMNTEAFF
>15|.|.|TRBJ1-1|TRBV4-1
TGCGCCAGCAGCCAAGGAGGTACCTCGAACACTGAAGCTTTCTTT
CASSQGGTSNTEAFF
>15|.|.|TRBJ1-6|TRBV19
TGTGCCAGTAGTATGCTGGCACAGCATAATTCACCCCTCCACTTT
CASSMLAQHNSPLHF
>15|few|.|TRBJ1-4|TRBV4-1
TGCGCCAGCAGCCCCGCGTATGGACTGAATGAAAAACTGTTTTTT
CASSPAYGLNEKLFF
>13|.|.|TRBJ1-1|TRBV28
TGTGCCAGCAGTTTCGGGACAATGTATGAAGCTTTCTTT
CASSFGTMYEAFF
>17|.|TRBD2|TRBJ2-3|TRBV16
TGTGCCAGCAGCCAATCAAGCGGGGGGTCTAGCACAGATACGCAGTATTTT
CASSQSSGGSSTDTQYF
>16|.|TRBD2|TRBJ2-6|TRBV4-3
TGCGCCAGCAGCCAAGATGGGACTAGTGGGGCCAACGTCCTGACTTTC
CASSQDGTSGANVLTF
>13|.|.|TRBJ1-3|TRBV28
TGTGCCAGCAGTTATAGGGAGGAAAACACCATATATTTT
CASSYREENTIYF
>15|.|.|TRBJ2-3|TRBV27
TGTGCCAGCAGTCCACAGGGTGGGGGCACAGATACGCAGTATTTT
CASSPQGGGTDTQYF
>15|.|TRBD1|TRBJ2-1|TRBV27
TGTGCCAGCAGTTTAGGGGGACAGGCCTACAATGAGCAGTTCTTC
CASSLGGQAYNEQFF
>19|.|.|TRBJ2-6|TRBV6-1
TGTGCCAGCAGTGAATTGCGGCTAGCTAGTGCCTCTGGGGCCAACGTCCTGACTTTC
CASSELRLASASGANVLTF
>15|.|TRBD2|TRBJ2-7|TRBV7-6
TGTGCCAGCAGCTTGAGGCTAGCGGGACCCTACGAGCAGTACTTC
CASSLRLAGPYEQYF
>15|.|TRBD1|TRBJ2-1|TRBV5-1
TGCGCCAGCAGCTGGGCGGGACAGGGTCCCCATGAGCAGTTCTTC
CASSWAGQGPHEQFF
>15|once|TRBD1|TRBJ2-5|TRBV11-3
TGTGCCAGCAGCTTAGGTACAGGGGGTGTTGAGACCCAGTACTTC
CASSLGTGGVETQYF
>12|.|.|TRBJ2-1|TRBV2
TGTGCCAGCTTCGGACAGAACAATGAGCAGTTCTTC
CASFGQNNEQFF
>17|.|TRBD2|TRBJ2-2|TRBV5-4
TGTGCCAGCAGCTTGAGTAGCGGGGGGGCGAACACCGGGGAGCTGTTTTTT
CASSLSSGGANTGELFF
>16|.|.|TRBJ1-2|TRBV7-9
TGTGCCAGCAGCTTAGCAGGGGTGGGGTTCTACTATGGCTACACCTTC
CASSLAGVGFYYGYTF
>13|.|.|TRBJ2-5|TRBV11-1
TGTGCCAGCAGCTTAAAATCGGAAGAGACCCAGTACTTC
CASSLKSEETQYF
>14|.|.|TRBJ2-1|TRBV29-1
TGCAGCGTTGAAATTACTTCCCGGGGAGGTGAGCAGTTCTTC
CSVEITSRGGEQFF
>15|.|.|TRBJ1-1|TRBV2
TGTGCCAGCAGTGAAGTCTTCGTAGGGGGCACTGAAGCTTTCTTT
CASSEVFVGGTEAFF
>13|.|.|TRBJ2-7|TRBV7-2
TGTGCCAGCAGCTTTGGGGGCTTCTACGAGCAGTACTTC
CASSFGGFYEQYF
>13|few|TRBD2|TRBJ2-3|TRBV19
TGTGCCACCTCACTAGCGGGAGAGCATACGCAGTATTTT
CATSLAGEHTQYF
>13|few|TRBD1|TRBJ1-2|TRBV9
TGTGCCAGCAGCGTAGCCTCCCAGGGGGAGAACACCTTC
CASSVASQGENTF
>15|few|TRBD1|TRBJ2-4|TRBV27
TGTGCCAGCGCTGGATCGGGACAGCCCAAAAACATTCAGTACTTC
CASAGSGQPKNIQYF
>11|.|TRBD2|TRBJ2-3|TRBV29-1
TGCAGCTCCCGAGCGGGACTGACGCAGTATTTT
CSSRAGLTQYF
>14|.|.|TRBJ2-1|TRBV27
TGTGCCAGCAGACCGCCGAGCTCCTACAATGAGCAGTTCTTC
CASRPPSSYNEQFF
>14|.|.|TRBJ1-3|TRBV5-5
TGTGCCAGCAGCTATGACTCCCTCGGAGACACCATATATTTT
CASSYDSLGDTIYF
>17|.|TRBD1|TRBJ2-5|TRBV5-1
TGCGCCAGCAGCTTGCCCCCGGCGGACAGGGGGAAAGAGACCCAGTACTTC
CASSLPPADRGKETQYF
>14|.|.|TRBJ1-4|TRBV7-9
TGTGCCAGCAGCTCGACAGAGACTAATGAAAAACTGTTTTTT
CASSSTETNEKLFF
>10|.|.|TRBJ1-2|TRBV30
TGTGCCTGGAGGACGGAGGGCTACACCTTC
CAWRTEGYTF
>17|.|TRBD2|TRBJ2-1|TRBV11-2
TGTGCCAGCAGCTTCAGGGGACTAGCGGGGGGGCGCAATGAGCAGTTCTTC
CASSFRGLAGGRNEQFF